The sequence of this T cell receptor beta chain was determined in a study of blood T cells in healthy people across ages (dated by TCRdb to 2014 to 2015). Notes on the research overall: In model experiments, template switching captured roughly one uniquely barcoded TCR beta cDNA molecule for every two T cells. To avoid experimental bias, donors of different ages were distributed randomly across sequencing lanes. For two donors (one aged 18 to 30 and one aged 80 or older), the study analyzed two additional independent replicas of 1 million unique cDNA reads from the same blood draw. The donors were split into four age groups: young (average around 15 years), middle-aged (roughly 39), aged (about 62) and long-lived (roughly 88). The study measured age-related changes in TCR beta repertoire diversity using deep sequencing normalized with unique cDNA molecular identifiers. What the work shows at the level of the full study, not this receptor alone: Because profiling used bulk unsorted PBMCs, naive and antigen-experienced compartments could not be compared conclusively. Estimates of total diversity from one million sequenced T cells were regarded as lower bounds and underestimates. Because the CMV infection status of the donors was unknown, age-related changes in expanded clonotypes may potentially have been confounded. A strong correlation was found between observed TCR beta diversity and the percentage of naive T cells measured by flow cytometry. Compared with the aged group, more naive CD4+ T cells, fewer expanded clones and increased TCR diversity were shown by the long-lived group, suggesting age selection. Observed TCR beta diversity per million T cells fell roughly linearly with age, and a significant reduction was already apparent by age around 39.

Note on this clonotype: It lacks a known antigen. No much larger clonotype is one base removed from it; base qualities were not supplied.

The roughly 39 donors, aged about 6 to 95 years, were systemically healthy Caucasian individuals from Russia. Ten milliliters of peripheral blood were drawn from each donor into EDTA-treated Vacutainer tubes. Ficoll-Paque density-gradient centrifugation was used to isolate PBMCs, with at least 6.5 million obtained per sample. Trizol reagent was used to extract total RNA from the PBMCs, yielding at least 6 micrograms per sample. The percentages of naive CD45RAhigh/CD27high T cells were determined by flow cytometry on a PBMC aliquot from every donor. The library was obtained by 5' RACE. The sequencing machine was an Illumina HiSeq 2500. A second about 7 to 12 cycle PCR used a sample-barcoded 5' primer and a J-beta primer mix. A template-switch 5' adaptor carrying 12 random nucleotides introduced a unique molecular identifier onto each TCR beta cDNA molecule. Each sample yielded at least 2.5 million CDR3-containing paired-end reads. First-strand cDNA was synthesized from all RNA with the Mint cDNA synthesis kit, primed by a TRBC-specific oligonucleotide. All cDNA was treated with uracil-DNA glycosylase and then went through a first 18-cycle PCR with the universal primers M1SS and BC2_uni_R. The authors' analysis ran thus. For normalization, 1 million high-quality reads, each with a distinct molecular identifier, were randomly selected from each sample. Reads sharing molecular identifiers were discarded rather than binned into consensus sequences. MiTCR, set to a Q25 quality threshold and the strictest error-elimination algorithm, was used for CDR3 identification, clonotype clustering and error correction. Lower-bound total TCR beta diversity was estimated with a nonparametric unseen species model using Euler transformation. TCRdb reanalyzed the raw reads on its own, using fastp at Q25 for trimming and MiXCR for clone calling, and kept in-frame beta chains. Each entry is one CDR3 protein sequence, shown with its most common DNA and genes. V and J calls and clone size were set by TCRdb, not the authors. This sample holds 1.2 million to 1.5 million distinct CDR3 sequences; 45% to 70% were observed only once. 6.5% to 8.5% of the sample is in the top ten clones.

The CDR3, cysteine through phenylalanine, is 13 amino acids long. Of all the DNA, just the CDR3 is kept, 39 bases in frame from base 1. Taken from the germline V gene, the CDR1 and CDR2 loops are LGHNA and YSLEER. V loses 3 bases, J loses 5 bases, and the germline ends lie 11 bases apart. The sequence is built from TRBV4-3 and TRBJ2-7, with the D gene not confidently named. Sequenced sample: blood. This sequence was found in a man younger than 35 in good health. The CDR3 corresponds to CASSQMISNEQYF. The DNA sequence follows: TGCGCCAGCAGCCAGATGATATCTAACGAGCAGTACTTC.